A selection of T cell receptor beta chains follows, all from one sample in a study of Ad26.COV2.S vaccination and SARS-CoV-2 variants. Clones were read by immunoSEQ multiplex PCR, and TCRdb kept only the in-frame ones, dropping some. The repertoire holds 180,000 or so clones, around 88% seen once, with 5% to 7% in the top ten. The sequencing here drew on peripheral blood, taken after recovery from COVID-19. These TCRs come from a human donor who had recovered from COVID-19. The CDR3 runs from the conserved cysteine through the conserved F or W. Fields, in order: clone size, J gene, V gene, D gene, CDR3 DNA, CDR3 protein. The D gene is left open where the match is weak. Clone size, where shown, is once, few, many, or a class for clones that have expanded.

clone size: .
J gene: TRBJ1-2
V gene: TRBV12-3/TRBV12-4
D gene: .
CDR3 DNA: TGTGCCAGCAGTTTTGGCCAGTACTATGGCTACACCTTC
CDR3 protein: CASSFGQYYGYTF

clone size: .
J gene: TRBJ2-2
V gene: TRBV2
D gene: .
CDR3 DNA: TGTGCCAGCACTAGGACTGGGATAGCGAACACCGGGGAGCTGTTTTTT
CDR3 protein: CASTRTGIANTGELFF

clone size: .
J gene: TRBJ2-7
V gene: TRBV12-3/TRBV12-4
D gene: .
CDR3 DNA: TGTGCCAGCAGTTTGGACTCTCCCTACGAGCAGTACTTC
CDR3 protein: CASSLDSPYEQYF

clone size: .
J gene: TRBJ2-7
V gene: TRBV5-1
D gene: .
CDR3 DNA: TGCGCCAGCAGCTTGGAGGGAAGGAGGGGAGAGGAGCAGTACTTC
CDR3 protein: CASSLEGRRGEEQYF

clone size: once
J gene: TRBJ2-5
V gene: TRBV24-1
D gene: .
CDR3 DNA: TGTGCCACCAGTGATTCGTTCCAAGAGACCCAGTACTTC
CDR3 protein: CATSDSFQETQYF

clone size: .
J gene: TRBJ2-7
V gene: TRBV2
D gene: TRBD1
CDR3 DNA: TGTGCCAGCAGTCCCCCGACAGGGGCGTTCTACGAGCAGTACTTC
CDR3 protein: CASSPPTGAFYEQYF

clone size: .
J gene: TRBJ2-6
V gene: TRBV5-1
D gene: .
CDR3 DNA: TGCGCCAGCAGCTTGTTATTAGGGGCGTCTGGGGCCAACGTCCTGACTTTC
CDR3 protein: CASSLLLGASGANVLTF

clone size: .
J gene: TRBJ1-4
V gene: TRBV3-1/TRBV3-2
D gene: .
CDR3 DNA: TGTGCCAGCAACCAAGCTAAGTTAATGGCACTGTTTTTT
CDR3 protein: CASNQAKLMALFF

clone size: once
J gene: TRBJ1-2
V gene: TRBV6-1
D gene: .
CDR3 DNA: TGTGCCAGCAGTGAAGCGGAGGGTGGCTACACCTTC
CDR3 protein: CASSEAEGGYTF

clone size: .
J gene: TRBJ2-3
V gene: TRBV3-1/TRBV3-2
D gene: .
CDR3 DNA: TGTGCCAGCAGCCCGGGAGTAAAGAGGGGGAGTACGCAGTATTTT
CDR3 protein: CASSPGVKRGSTQYF

clone size: .
J gene: TRBJ1-1
V gene: TRBV18
D gene: .
CDR3 DNA: TGTGCCAGCTCACTCTCCATAGACGCTGAAGCTTTCTTT
CDR3 protein: CASSLSIDAEAFF

clone size: .
J gene: TRBJ2-6
V gene: TRBV5-1
D gene: .
CDR3 DNA: TGCGCCAGCAGCTTAAGGGGGGCCGGGGCCAACGTCCTGACTTTC
CDR3 protein: CASSLRGAGANVLTF

clone size: .
J gene: TRBJ2-4
V gene: TRBV3-1/TRBV3-2
D gene: TRBD2
CDR3 DNA: TGTGCCAGCAGCCAAGGGACTAGCGGGAGGAACATTCAGTACTTC
CDR3 protein: CASSQGTSGRNIQYF

clone size: .
J gene: TRBJ2-1
V gene: TRBV7-2
D gene: TRBD2
CDR3 DNA: TGTGCCAGCAGCTTAAGAGGACTAGCGGGAGGGGTTGAGCAGTTCTTC
CDR3 protein: CASSLRGLAGGVEQFF

clone size: .
J gene: TRBJ1-1
V gene: TRBV12-3/TRBV12-4
D gene: .
CDR3 DNA: TGTGCCAGCACCCTTACAAGGGCCAAAGCTTTCTTT
CDR3 protein: CASTLTRAKAFF

clone size: .
J gene: TRBJ1-2
V gene: TRBV3-1/TRBV3-2
D gene: .
CDR3 DNA: TGTGCCAGCAGCCAAGACAGTCTCTATGGCTACACCTTC
CDR3 protein: CASSQDSLYGYTF

clone size: .
J gene: TRBJ2-7
V gene: TRBV19
D gene: TRBD2
CDR3 DNA: TGTGCCAGTAGTATATTCGGGAGGGCCGGGGAGCAGTACTTC
CDR3 protein: CASSIFGRAGEQYF

clone size: .
J gene: TRBJ1-6
V gene: TRBV28
D gene: .
CDR3 DNA: TGTGCCAGCAGCTTTTGGGGTCTCCTCCACTTT
CDR3 protein: CASSFWGLLHF

clone size: once
J gene: TRBJ2-5
V gene: TRBV20-1
D gene: TRBD2
CDR3 DNA: TGCAGTGCTAGTAAGGCGGGAGGCCCCTCATGGGGAGAGACCCAGTACTTC
CDR3 protein: CSASKAGGPSWGETQYF

clone size: .
J gene: TRBJ2-3
V gene: TRBV5-4
D gene: .
CDR3 DNA: TGTGCCAGCAGCTTGATCGGGGCAGATACGCAGTATTTT
CDR3 protein: CASSLIGADTQYF

clone size: .
J gene: TRBJ2-5
V gene: TRBV5-1
D gene: .
CDR3 DNA: TGCGCCAGCAGCTTGGGGGGGTACGAGACCCAGTACTTC
CDR3 protein: CASSLGGYETQYF

clone size: .
J gene: TRBJ1-1
V gene: TRBV28
D gene: .
CDR3 DNA: TGTGCCAGCAGTTCTCAGCGACGGGCCGGGGCTGAAGCTTTCTTT
CDR3 protein: CASSSQRRAGAEAFF

clone size: few
J gene: TRBJ2-1
V gene: TRBV19
D gene: TRBD2
CDR3 DNA: TGTGCCAGTAGTTTACTAGCGGGAGTTGACAATGAGCAGTTCTTC
CDR3 protein: CASSLLAGVDNEQFF

clone size: .
J gene: TRBJ2-3
V gene: TRBV28
D gene: TRBD2
CDR3 DNA: TGTGCCAGCAGTTCTCTCCAGACTAGCGGGGCGATGGCGCAGTATTTT
CDR3 protein: CASSSLQTSGAMAQYF

clone size: .
J gene: TRBJ2-7
V gene: TRBV5-1
D gene: TRBD1
CDR3 DNA: TGCGCCAGCAGCTATGGGGGGGACAGGGGATACGAGCAGTACTTC
CDR3 protein: CASSYGGDRGYEQYF

clone size: .
J gene: TRBJ1-2
V gene: TRBV6-5
D gene: .
CDR3 DNA: TGTGCCAGCACCCCCGGGTGGGACGGGGATGGCTACACCTTC
CDR3 protein: CASTPGWDGDGYTF

clone size: .
J gene: TRBJ2-6
V gene: TRBV19
D gene: .
CDR3 DNA: TGTGCCAGTAGTACTCTTCTCTGGGGGCCAGGGGCCAACGTCCTGACTTTC
CDR3 protein: CASSTLLWGPGANVLTF

clone size: .
J gene: TRBJ2-4
V gene: TRBV5-1
D gene: TRBD1
CDR3 DNA: TGCGCCAGCAGCTTAGGGACAGGGGGATTAGCCAAAAACATTCAGTACTTC
CDR3 protein: CASSLGTGGLAKNIQYF

clone size: .
J gene: TRBJ1-2
V gene: TRBV25-1
D gene: .
CDR3 DNA: TGTGCCAGCAGTGATGGTGGGGCGCGAAGCTATGGCTACACCTTC
CDR3 protein: CASSDGGARSYGYTF

clone size: .
J gene: TRBJ2-2
V gene: TRBV4-2
D gene: TRBD2
CDR3 DNA: TGTGCCACTCGGGAGGCCGGGGAGCTGTTTTTT
CDR3 protein: CATREAGELFF

clone size: .
J gene: TRBJ2-7
V gene: TRBV25-1
D gene: .
CDR3 DNA: TGTGCCAGCAGTGAAGTCACAGGGTGGGAATACGAGCAGTACTTC
CDR3 protein: CASSEVTGWEYEQYF

clone size: .
J gene: TRBJ1-5
V gene: TRBV18
D gene: .
CDR3 DNA: TGTGCCAGCTCAGTTGACAGGAATCAGCCCCAGCATTTT
CDR3 protein: CASSVDRNQPQHF